The next 20 T cell receptor beta chains were all read from a single sample in a study of blood T cell repertoires in COVID-19. Generated by immunoSEQ multiplex PCR, the TCRdb table keeps only in-frame clones and is missing some. This sample has 95,000 to 150,000 clones, with approximately 90% found just once. What was sequenced was peripheral blood. All receptors derive from a middle-aged man with acute or convalescent COVID-19.

The chain links TRBV6-6 to TRBJ1-6; D gene unclear. Trimming pared 5 bases from V and 0 bases from J, leaving 17 bases between. Germline CDR1 is MNHNY and CDR2 is SVGAGI (reference sequence). The CDR3 contains 18 residues. The CDR3 DNA reads as TGTGCCAGCAGTCCCTTCCAAGGAGGGCGCTCCTATAATTCACCCCTCCACTTT. It yields the protein CASSPFQGGRSYNSPLHF.

The chain links TRBV7-2 to TRBJ1-1; D ambiguous. This CDR3 region has 15 residues. Trimming removed 1 base at V and 3 bases at J, with 12 bases between. Germline V gene data show CDR1 as SGHTA and CDR2 as FQGNSA. The CDR3, as DNA: TGTGCCAGCAGCTTAGATACGGGAGTCGACACTGAAGCTTTCTTT. This translates into CASSLDTGVDTEAFF.

The chain carries TRBV6-5 and TRBJ1-5; 9 bases align to TRBD1. The CDR3 totals 14 residues. Germline V gives CDR1 MNHEY, CDR2 SVGAGI. V lost 6 bases to trimming and J lost 4 bases; unmatched junction nucleotides: 4. The CDR3 DNA is TGTGCCAGCAGCCGCGGGACAGGGAATCAGCCCCAGCATTTT. Translating it yields CASSRGTGNQPQHF.

The J gene is TRBJ1-4, the V gene TRBV6-1, with TRBD1 matching 9 bases. CDR1 and CDR2 (germline): MNHNS, SASEGT. This CDR3 is built from 15 residues. With 2 bases clipped from V and 7 bases from J, the junction kept 5 bases outside the gene matches. The chain's CDR3 is CASSEWGQGFEKLFF. CDR3 sequence (DNA): TGTGCCAGCAGTGAATGGGGACAGGGCTTTGAAAAACTGTTTTTT.

CDR3 sequence: CASSADLRSGNTIYF. The CDR3 bases are TGTGCCAGCAGCGCCGACTTACGCTCTGGAAACACCATATATTTT. The chain is built from TRBV4-2 and TRBJ1-3, with D unclear. Trimming took 5 bases from V and 0 from J, leaving 11 bases between them. The CDR3 is 15 amino acids. The germline gives CDR1 LGHNA, CDR2 YNFKEQ.

This clone was counted only a few times. The chain is built from TRBV24-1 and TRBJ1-2; 7 bases fit TRBD1. Germline V CDR1 and CDR2: KGHDR, SFDVKD. V gave up 2 bases and J gave up 5 bases; unmatched junction bases: 4. This CDR3 region has 14 residues. The DNA of the CDR3 is TGTGCCACCAGTGATTCGGGGACAGATTATGGCTACACCTTC. This translates into CATSDSGTDYGYTF.

The V and J genes are TRBV27 and TRBJ1-1, with a tentative D call TRBD1 (5 bases). CDR1 is MNHEY, CDR2 SMNVEV, per germline (reference sequence). The V and J ends lost 8 bases and 3 bases respectively, with 16 bases between them. This CDR3 has 14 residues. The CDR3 is CASGRPWGDTEAFF. CDR3 nucleotide sequence: TGTGCCAGCGGACGACCTTGGGGGGACACTGAAGCTTTCTTT.

The chain couples TRBV4-2 to TRBJ1-4; tentatively, D is TRBD1 (5 bases). The CDR3 has 17 amino acids. Trimming took off 4 bases at V and 4 bases at J, with 19 bases between the two ends. From germline, CDR1 is LGHNA and CDR2 YNFKEQ. In DNA, the CDR3 is TGTGCCAGCAGCCCCTACGCCGGGGGAGCAAATAATGAAAAACTGTTTTTT. This translates into CASSPYAGGANNEKLFF.

The chain joins TRBV19 to TRBJ1-4; the match to TRBD1 covers 10 bases. The V segment lost 7 bases and the J segment 8 bases; nucleotides outside the gene matches: 7. This CDR3 is 14 amino acids long. CDR1 and CDR2 (germline): LNHDA, SQIVND (reference sequence). CDR3 coding DNA: TGTGCCAGTAAGAGGACAGGGGGAGGGGAAAAACTGTTTTTT. Protein: CASKRTGGGEKLFF.

V gene TRBV14 combines with J gene TRBJ2-1; 8 bases are a match to TRBD2. J gave up 4 bases and V 4 bases, and 3 bases lay outside the gene matches. Germline CDR1 SGHDN, CDR2 FVKESK. This CDR3 has 14 residues. The CDR3 loop is CASSPGGGYNEQFF. The CDR3, as DNA: TGTGCCAGCAGCCCCGGCGGGGGGTACAATGAGCAGTTCTTC. The entire variable domain, with the rest obtained from reference TRBV14 and TRBJ2-1, is as follows: EAGVTQFPSHSVIEKGQTVTLRCDPISGHDNLYWYRRVMGKEIKFLLHFVKESKQDESGMPNNRFLAERTGGTYSTLKVQPAELEDSGVYFCASSPGGGYNEQFFGPGTRLTVL.

Only one count was recorded for this clone. This chain uses TRBV15 with TRBJ1-1; D possibly corresponds to TRBD1 (6 bases). The germline CDR1 and CDR2 sequences are LNHNV and YYDKDF (reference sequence). The CDR3 contains 14 residues. The V and J ends lost 5 bases and 0 bases respectively, with 10 bases between them. This CDR3 is CATSLDSLNTEAFF. CDR3 DNA sequence: TGTGCCACCAGCTTGGACAGTTTGAACACTGAAGCTTTCTTT.

V and J are TRBV4-1 and TRBJ1-2; D gene uncertain. V was shortened by 1 base and J by 2 bases, with 5 bases between the two germline ends. Per the germline V gene, CDR1 is MGHRA and CDR2 is YSYEKL. This CDR3 has 13 amino acids. CDR3 coding DNA: TGCGCCAGCAGCCAAGGAGGAAACTATGGCTACACCTTC. Amino acids: CASSQGGNYGYTF.

This clone was counted a single time. The chain carries TRBV6-6 and TRBJ2-7; D perhaps matches TRBD2 (6 bases). Germline values: CDR1 MNHNY, CDR2 SVGAGI (reference sequence). V was pared by 0 bases and J by 7 bases, with 7 bases between. The CDR3 covers 12 residues. As DNA, the CDR3 is TGTGCCAGCAGTTACTCGGAGGGGGAGCAGTACTTC. Amino acids: CASSYSEGEQYF.

V is TRBV19 and J is TRBJ1-3, with D possibly being TRBD1 (6 bases). Per the germline V gene, CDR1 is LNHDA and CDR2 is SQIVND (reference sequence). V dropped 11 bases and J dropped 3 bases, with 17 bases sitting between them. This CDR3 is 14 amino acids long. In nucleotides, the CDR3 is TGTGCCCTCCCCCCTCGGGGACATGGAAACACCATATATTTT. Its protein product is CALPPRGHGNTIYF.

There are a few counts of this clone. This chain links TRBV6-2 or TRBV6-3 with TRBJ1-1, with D possibly being TRBD1 (5 bases). V lost 0 bases to trimming and J lost 1 base, with 9 bases between them. Germline CDR1 is MNHEY and CDR2 is SVGEGT. The CDR3 loop spans 15 amino acids. CDR3 sequence (DNA): TGTGCCAGCAGTTACTCGAATAGGGGGAACACTGAAGCTTTCTTT. Its translation: CASSYSNRGNTEAFF.

The chain couples TRBV6-5 to TRBJ1-2; 8 nucleotides agree with TRBD1. Looked up from germline, CDR1 is MNHEY and CDR2 is SVGAGI. The CDR3 is 16 residues long. The junction had 9 bases not matched to a gene; V was cut back by 0 bases and J by 6 bases. The CDR3 nucleotides are TGTGCCAGCAGTTACTCGGAGGGACAGGCTAGGGATGGCTACACCTTC. Protein sequence: CASSYSEGQARDGYTF.

The J gene is TRBJ1-5, the V gene TRBV27, with D possibly being TRBD1 (5 bases). The ends were cut back, 6 bases at V and 2 bases at J, with 14 bases in the middle. From germline, CDR1 is MNHEY and CDR2 SMNVEV (reference sequence). This CDR3 region has 15 residues. The CDR3 bases are TGTGCCAGCAGGCCTCTTGGAGGGGGCAATCAGCCCCAGCATTTT. Amino acid sequence: CASRPLGGGNQPQHF.

The chain employs TRBV7-9 and TRBJ1-1; no clear D. Germline V gene sequence: CDR1 SEHNR, CDR2 FQNEAQ (reference sequence). CDR3 length: 13 amino acids. Trimming took off 3 bases at V and 1 base at J, with 6 bases between the two ends. CDR3 in amino acids: CASSLRQNTEAFF. CDR3 in DNA: TGTGCCAGCAGCTTGCGGCAGAACACTGAAGCTTTCTTT.

This chain links TRBV30 with TRBJ2-1, with D maybe TRBD1 (6 bases). The ends were cut back, 8 bases at V and 0 bases at J, with 14 bases in the middle. In germline, CDR1 is GTSNPN, CDR2 SVGIG (reference sequence). The CDR3 runs 14 residues. CDR3: CAGRQESSYNEQFF. The DNA of the CDR3 is TGTGCCGGAAGACAGGAGAGCTCCTACAATGAGCAGTTCTTC.

This clone was detected only once. This sequence joins TRBV29-1 and TRBJ1-2; D gene uncertain. V was pared by 1 base and J by 2 bases, with 8 bases between. The V gene's germline CDR1 is SQVTM and CDR2 ANQGSEA. The CDR3 extends over 13 amino acids. In nucleotides, the CDR3 is TGCAGCGTTGAAGTTACGGGGAACTATGGCTACACCTTC. Translation gives CSVEVTGNYGYTF.